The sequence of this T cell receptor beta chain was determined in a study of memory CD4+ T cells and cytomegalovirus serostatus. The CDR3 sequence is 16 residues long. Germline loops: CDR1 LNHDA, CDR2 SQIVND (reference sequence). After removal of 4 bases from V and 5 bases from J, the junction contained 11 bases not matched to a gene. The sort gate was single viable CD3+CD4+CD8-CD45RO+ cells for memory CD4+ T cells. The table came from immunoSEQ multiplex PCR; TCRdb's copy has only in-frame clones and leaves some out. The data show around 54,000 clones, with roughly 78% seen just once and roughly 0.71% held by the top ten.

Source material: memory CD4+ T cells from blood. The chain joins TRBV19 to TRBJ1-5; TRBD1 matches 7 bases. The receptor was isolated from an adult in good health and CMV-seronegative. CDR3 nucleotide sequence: TGTGCCAGTAGTAGCCAGGGGGTGCTTAACGATCAGCCCCAGCATTTT. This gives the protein CASSSQGVLNDQPQHF.